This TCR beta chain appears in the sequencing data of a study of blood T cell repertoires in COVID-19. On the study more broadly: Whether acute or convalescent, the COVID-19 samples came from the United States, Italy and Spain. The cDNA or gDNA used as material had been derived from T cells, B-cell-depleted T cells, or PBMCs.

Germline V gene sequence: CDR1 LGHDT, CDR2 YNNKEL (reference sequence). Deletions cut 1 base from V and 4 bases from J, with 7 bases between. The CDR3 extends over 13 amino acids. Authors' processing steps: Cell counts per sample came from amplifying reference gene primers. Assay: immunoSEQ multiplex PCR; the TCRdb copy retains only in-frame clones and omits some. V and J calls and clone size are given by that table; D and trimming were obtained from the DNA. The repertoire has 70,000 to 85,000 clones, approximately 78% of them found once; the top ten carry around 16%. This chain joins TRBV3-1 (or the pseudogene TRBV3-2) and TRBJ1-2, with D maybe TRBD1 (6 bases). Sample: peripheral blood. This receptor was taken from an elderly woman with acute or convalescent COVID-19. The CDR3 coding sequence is TGTGCCAGCAGCCAAGGAGGGGGCTATGGCTACACCTTC. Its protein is CASSQGGGYGYTF.